The 24 T cell receptor beta chains below were found in one sample sequenced in a study of T cells in Graves' hyperthyroidism and ophthalmopathy. RNA transcripts provided the source from which TCR beta CDR3 regions were amplified. In the first-round RT-PCR of the TCR CDR3, the HTBI primer set was used. TCRdb re-derived calls from the multiplex PCR reads in MiXCR, one entry per CDR3 protein. Of hundreds of thousands of distinct CDR3 sequences detected, roughly 15% appear once; the ten largest clones hold less than 35%. The sample was blood. These receptors were taken from a young woman with Graves' ophthalmopathy.

This clonotype was detected many times. The chain couples TRBV13 to TRBJ1-3; 9 bases map to TRBD1. Per germline, CDR1 PRHDT and CDR2 FYEKMQ (reference sequence). The CDR3 length is 17 residues. Trimming took 5 bases from V and 2 from J; bases not matched to a gene: 10. Here the CDR3 reads CASSVGLTGGTGNTIYF. DNA for the CDR3: TGTGCCAGCAGCGTCGGGTTAACAGGGGGCACTGGAAACACCATATATTTT.

This clonotype came up a few times. The V and J genes are TRBV5-8 and TRBJ1-2; D uncertain. The V and J ends lost 1 base and 6 bases respectively, with 4 bases between them. Germline V gene sequence: CDR1 SGHTS, CDR2 YDEGEE. CDR3 length: 11 residues. The CDR3 DNA is TGTGCCAGCAGCTTGTTAGATGGCTACACCTTC. Its protein product is CASSLLDGYTF.

In this sample, this clonotype turned up many times. The chain uses TRBV6-2 or TRBV6-3 and TRBJ2-3, with D tentatively TRBD2 (6 bases). Germline-derived CDR1 and CDR2 are MNHEY and SVGEGT. This CDR3 is 12 amino acids long. V shed 6 bases and J shed 4 bases, with 8 bases lying between them. CDR3 residues: CASSVAADTQYF. CDR3 bases: TGTGCCAGCAGCGTAGCGGCAGATACGCAGTATTTT.

A remark on this clonotype: A much larger clonotype is one base distant, so this may be a read error. J is TRBJ2-1 and V is TRBV19; D is undetermined. The V end was cut by 3 bases, the J end by 1 base, with 10 bases between. The CDR3 contains 15 residues. From germline, CDR1 is LNHDA and CDR2 SQIVND (reference sequence). The CDR3 spells CASSMGRVSYNEQFF. CDR3 nucleotides: TGTGCCAGTAGTATGGGTCGGGTTTCCTACAATGAGCAGTTCTTC.

As for this clonotype: Being one base from a much bigger clone, this may be a read error. The chain combines TRBV9 with TRBJ2-5; the D gene is possibly TRBD2 (5 bases). From germline, CDR1 is SGDLS and CDR2 YYNGEE. This CDR3 is built from 14 residues. CDR3 region: CASSVRGTQEAQYF. The CDR3 nucleotides are TGTGCCAGCAGCGTACGGGGTACCCAAGAGGCCCAGTACTTC.

This clonotype was seen ten or more times. This chain uses TRBV20-1 with TRBJ2-7; 16 bases line up with TRBD2. The CDR3 runs to 14 residues. After removal of 6 bases from V and 7 bases from J, the junction contained 6 bases not matched to a gene. In germline, CDR1 is DFQATT, CDR2 SNEGSKA (reference sequence). DNA of the CDR3: TGCAGTGCAGGGACTAGCGGGAGGGCGAGGGAGCAGTACTTC. Protein sequence: CSAGTSGRAREQYF.

This clonotype came up many times. This chain connects TRBV11-3 to TRBJ1-4; unclear D gene. This CDR3 has 14 residues. The germline V gene encodes CDR1 SGHNT and CDR2 YENEEA. The V gene lost 0 bases and the J gene lost 3 bases, with 5 bases spanning the gap. CDR3 sequence (DNA): TGTGCCAGCAGCTTAGACGGACCTAATGAAAAACTGTTTTTT. It codes for CASSLDGPNEKLFF. Variable domain in full (rest from reference TRBV11-3 and TRBJ1-4): EAGVVQSPRYKIIEKKQPVAFWCNPISGHNTLYWYLQNLGQGPELLIRYENEEAVDDSQLPKDRFSAERLKGVDSTLKIQPAELGDSAVYLCASSLDGPNEKLFFGSGTQLSVL.

This clonotype was counted only a few times. The chain couples TRBV4-1 to TRBJ2-2; D unresolved. The CDR3 sequence is 14 residues long. Germline assignment: CDR1 MGHRA and CDR2 YSYEKL. The ends were cut back, 1 base at V and 6 bases at J, with 9 bases in the middle. The CDR3 sequence is CASSQVGIAGELFF. The CDR3 region has the DNA TGCGCCAGCAGCCAAGTGGGGATCGCCGGGGAGCTGTTTTTT.

This clonotype was detected many times. The CDR3 nucleotides are TGCAGTGCCCGAAACGGGGCCAGGGGGAACACCGGGGAGCTGTTTTTT. It yields the protein CSARNGARGNTGELFF. The rearrangement links TRBV20-1 to TRBJ2-2, with D perhaps TRBD1 (6 bases). Germline CDR1 is DFQATT and CDR2 is SNEGSKA (reference sequence). V was clipped by 6 bases and J by 1 base, with 18 bases between them. The CDR3 has 16 amino acids.

This clonotype showed up just a few times. The V gene is TRBV28, the J gene TRBJ2-2; the D is unclear. V shed 2 bases and J shed 13 bases, with 8 bases lying between them. The CDR3 runs 11 residues. From germline, CDR1 is MDHEN and CDR2 SYDVKM. The CDR3 DNA sequence: TGTGCCAGCAGTTTAGAAGGGTTGCTGTTTTTT. Amino acid sequence: CASSLEGLLFF.

The sample holds a few counts of this clonotype. The chain combines TRBV4-1 with TRBJ2-2, with TRBD1 as a possible D gene (5 bases). The V and J ends lost 1 base and 5 bases respectively, with 8 bases between them. This CDR3 is 14 amino acids long. Germline loops: CDR1 MGHRA, CDR2 YSYEKL. The CDR3 DNA reads TGCGCCAGCAGCCAAGGGGGCCCTACCGGGGAGCTGTTTTTT. Translating it yields CASSQGGPTGELFF.

This clonotype came up once. The DNA of the CDR3 is TGTGCCAGCAGCCTCCGGCGGGGAAACACCATATATTTT. Translating it yields CASSLRRGNTIYF. The chain employs TRBV12-3 or TRBV12-4 and TRBJ1-3; D uncertain. V lost 6 bases and J lost 4, with 10 bases in between. The CDR3 totals 13 residues.

This clonotype was observed many times. The chain has TRBV20-1 and TRBJ2-7; 7 nucleotides align to TRBD2. The germline gives CDR1 DFQATT, CDR2 SNEGSKA (reference sequence). V was clipped by 3 bases and J by 4 bases; unmatched bases: 9. The CDR3 has 14 residues. The CDR3 DNA is TGCAGTGCTAGGGGACTATCACGGGGATACGAGCAGTACTTC. Amino acids: CSARGLSRGYEQYF.

This clonotype has at least ten counts. V gene TRBV6-1 combines with J gene TRBJ1-3; the D is unclear. CDR3 length: 15 residues. Germline V gene lookup returns CDR1 MNHNS and CDR2 SASEGT. The V gene lost 6 bases and the J gene lost 0 bases, with 12 bases spanning the gap. The CDR3 region is CASSPDGASGNTIYF. In DNA form, the CDR3 reads TGTGCCAGCAGCCCAGACGGAGCCTCTGGAAACACCATATATTTT.

This clonotype was detected many times. The genes are TRBV28 and TRBJ2-7; D ambiguous. The germline V gene has CDR1 MDHEN and CDR2 SYDVKM. The CDR3 is made up of 12 amino acids. Trimming took 2 bases from V and 3 from J, leaving 5 bases between them. The CDR3 region is CASSLPNYEQYF. The DNA for the CDR3 is TGTGCCAGCAGTTTACCTAACTACGAGCAGTACTTC.

This clonotype was observed at least ten times. The V and J genes are TRBV29-1 and TRBJ2-7; 11 bases are a match to TRBD2. This CDR3 comprises 13 residues. With 7 bases clipped from V and 6 bases from J, the junction kept 8 bases outside the gene matches. Germline loops: CDR1 SQVTM, CDR2 ANQGSEA. This chain's CDR3 is CSGVTSGRGEQYF. The CDR3 nucleotides read TGCAGCGGAGTAACTAGCGGGAGAGGCGAGCAGTACTTC.

This clonotype was detected many times. The chain combines TRBV27 with TRBJ2-7; 8 bases fit TRBD2. This CDR3 contains 15 residues. The germline V gene encodes CDR1 MNHEY and CDR2 SMNVEV (reference sequence). V was pared by 3 bases and J by 4 bases, with 8 bases of the junction left unmatched. The CDR3 DNA reads TGTGCCAGCAGTTTGGGGAGCGGGAGTCAGTACGAGCAGTACTTC. This translates into CASSLGSGSQYEQYF.

This clonotype turned up a few times. The rearrangement uses TRBV25-1 and TRBJ2-1; D is unresolved. Trimming stripped 6 bases from V and 5 bases from J, with 8 bases between. CDR1 MGHDK and CDR2 SYGVNS come from the germline V gene. The CDR3 extends over 12 amino acids. CDR3 in amino acids: CASSEWDNEQFF. In DNA form, the CDR3 reads TGTGCCAGCAGCGAGTGGGACAATGAGCAGTTCTTC.

This clonotype appeared many times. J is TRBJ1-5 and V is TRBV28; D is ambiguous. CDR1 and CDR2 (germline): MDHEN, SYDVKM. V was clipped by 8 bases and J by 1 base, with 24 bases between them. The CDR3 is 18 residues long. The CDR3 DNA reads TGTGCCAGCGGAGAATTGAGGGCATCGCCTATAAGCAATCAGCCCCAGCATTTT. Its translation is CASGELRASPISNQPQHF.

This clonotype was counted ten times or more. The V gene is TRBV11-1, the J gene TRBJ1-1, with a weak D call TRBD1 (6 bases). Trimming stripped 2 bases from V and 1 base from J, with 14 bases between. The CDR3 runs 16 residues. The germline gives CDR1 SGHAT, CDR2 FQDESV (reference sequence). DNA for the CDR3: TGTGCCAGCAGCTTAATCCTAGGGACACCGAACACTGAAGCTTTCTTT. This encodes CASSLILGTPNTEAFF.

This clonotype showed up just a few times. The junction and the germline gene differ at one end; a read error may be behind it. The rearrangement joins TRBV5-6 to TRBJ2-5; TRBD2 aligns across 7 bases. Germline-derived CDR1 and CDR2 are SGHDT and YYEEEE. The CDR3 totals 15 residues. For the CDR3, the DNA is TGTGCCAGTAGTCCCGGGACTATTCCCCAAGAGGCCCAGTACTTC. Translated: CASSPGTIPQEAQYF. Drawing the rest from reference TRBV5-6 and TRBJ2-5, the complete variable domain is DAGVTQSPTHLIKTRGQQVTLRCSPKSGHDTVSWYQQALGQGPQFIFQYYEEEERQRGNFPDRFSGHQFPNYSSELNVNALLLGDSALYLCASSPGTIPQEAQYFGPGTRLLVL.

Ten or more counts support this clonotype. This chain's CDR3 is CASSVEGQGPTNEKLFF. CDR3 coding DNA: TGTGCCAGCAGCGTAGAGGGACAGGGCCCAACTAATGAAAAACTGTTTTTT. V gene TRBV9 combines with J gene TRBJ1-4; TRBD1 matches at 9 bases. The germline gives CDR1 SGDLS, CDR2 YYNGEE. This CDR3 comprises 17 residues. Trimming removed 0 bases from V and 0 bases from J; junction bases left unmatched: 3.

This clonotype was picked up a small number of times. The V and J genes are TRBV9 and TRBJ2-1; a weak D match, TRBD1 (8 bases). Looked up from germline, CDR1 is SGDLS and CDR2 is YYNGEE. This CDR3 is built from 17 residues. V was pared by 3 bases and J by 9 bases, with 25 bases between. For the CDR3, the DNA is TGTGCCAGCAGCGACCACTCAGGGGGCGGGAGTTGGGGTGAGCAGTTCTTC. Translating gives CASSDHSGGGSWGEQFF.

This clonotype was picked up many times. The chain couples TRBV2 to TRBJ1-3; D is undetermined. Germline CDR1 reads SNHLY; CDR2 reads FYNNEI. V dropped 8 bases and J dropped 1 base, with 15 bases sitting between them. This CDR3 region has 15 residues. The DNA for the CDR3 is TGTGCCAGCTCCCTTGGGCGGTTTTCTGGAAACACCATATATTTT. Translating gives CASSLGRFSGNTIYF.